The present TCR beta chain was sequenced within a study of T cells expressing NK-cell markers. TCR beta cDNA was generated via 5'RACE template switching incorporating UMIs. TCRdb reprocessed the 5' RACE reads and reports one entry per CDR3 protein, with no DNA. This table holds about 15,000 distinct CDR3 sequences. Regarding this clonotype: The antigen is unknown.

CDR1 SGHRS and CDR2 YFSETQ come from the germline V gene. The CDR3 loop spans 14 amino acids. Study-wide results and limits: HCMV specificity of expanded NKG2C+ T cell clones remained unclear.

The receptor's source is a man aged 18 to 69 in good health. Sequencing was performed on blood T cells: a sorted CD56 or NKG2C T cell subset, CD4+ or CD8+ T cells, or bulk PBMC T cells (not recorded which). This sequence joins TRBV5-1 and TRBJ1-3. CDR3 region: CASSFAGSGNTIYF.